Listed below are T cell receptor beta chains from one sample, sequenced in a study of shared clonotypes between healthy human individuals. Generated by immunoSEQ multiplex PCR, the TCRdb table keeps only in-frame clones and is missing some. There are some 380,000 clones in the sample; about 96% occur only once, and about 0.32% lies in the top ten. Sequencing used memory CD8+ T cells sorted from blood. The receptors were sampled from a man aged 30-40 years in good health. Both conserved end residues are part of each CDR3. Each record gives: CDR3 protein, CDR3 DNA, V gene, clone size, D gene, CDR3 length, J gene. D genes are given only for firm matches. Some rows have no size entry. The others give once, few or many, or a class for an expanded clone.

CDR3: CASSWGLFTNEKLFF; DNA: TGTGCCAGCAGTTGGGGACTTTTTACTAATGAAAAACTGTTTTTT; V: TRBV6-5; size: -; D: -; length: 15; J: TRBJ1-4
CDR3: CASRSSARVATEAFF; DNA: TGTGCCAGTAGATCATCCGCCAGGGTCGCCACTGAAGCTTTCTTT; V: TRBV19; size: -; D: -; length: 15; J: TRBJ1-1
CDR3: CASSGGSTNYNEQFF; DNA: TGTGCCAGCAGCGGCGGTTCTACAAACTACAATGAGCAGTTCTTC; V: TRBV5-8; size: -; D: -; length: 15; J: TRBJ2-1
CDR3: CASSLENRSYNEQFF; DNA: TGTGCCAGCAGTTTGGAAAATCGCTCCTACAATGAGCAGTTCTTC; V: TRBV27; size: once; D: -; length: 15; J: TRBJ2-1
CDR3: CASSLAASGNTGELFF; DNA: TGTGCCAGCAGTTTAGCGGCTAGCGGAAACACCGGGGAGCTGTTTTTT; V: TRBV28; size: -; D: TRBD2; length: 16; J: TRBJ2-2
CDR3: CASLLAGSGEQYF; DNA: TGTGCCAGTCTACTAGCGGGATCGGGAGAGCAGTACTTC; V: TRBV13; size: -; D: TRBD2; length: 13; J: TRBJ2-7
CDR3: CASSWTAYEQYF; DNA: TGTGCCAGCAGTTGGACAGCCTACGAGCAGTACTTC; V: TRBV6-5; size: -; D: -; length: 12; J: TRBJ2-7
CDR3: CASSLGGRVNTEAFF; DNA: TGTGCCAGCAGCTTAGGCGGCAGGGTGAACACTGAAGCTTTCTTT; V: TRBV7-9; size: -; D: -; length: 15; J: TRBJ1-1
CDR3: CASSLGRTNTGELFF; DNA: TGTGCCAGCAGCTTAGGACGGACGAACACCGGGGAGCTGTTTTTT; V: TRBV11-2; size: -; D: -; length: 15; J: TRBJ2-2
CDR3: CASSLERGRTGELFF; DNA: TGCGCCAGCAGCTTGGAAAGGGGTCGCACCGGGGAGCTGTTTTTT; V: TRBV5-1; size: -; D: -; length: 15; J: TRBJ2-2
CDR3: CASMGGREAWKETQYF; DNA: TGTGCCAGCATGGGTGGGCGGGAGGCGTGGAAAGAGACCCAGTACTTC; V: TRBV28; size: -; D: TRBD2; length: 16; J: TRBJ2-5
CDR3: CSVGGAKNIQYF; DNA: TGCAGCGTTGGCGGAGCCAAAAACATTCAGTACTTC; V: TRBV29-1; size: -; D: -; length: 12; J: TRBJ2-4
CDR3: CASRQGAFQETQYF; DNA: TGCGCCAGCCGACAGGGGGCATTCCAAGAGACCCAGTACTTC; V: TRBV5-1; size: -; D: TRBD1; length: 14; J: TRBJ2-5
CDR3: CASAVVRNSPLHF; DNA: TGTGCCAGCGCGGTAGTTCGGAATTCACCCCTCCACTTT; V: TRBV6-5; size: -; D: -; length: 13; J: TRBJ1-6
CDR3: CASSLRGLASLNEQFF; DNA: TGTGCCAGCAGTTTACGGGGACTAGCGAGCCTCAATGAGCAGTTCTTC; V: TRBV2; size: -; D: TRBD2; length: 16; J: TRBJ2-1
CDR3: CASSPGLDPYTDTQYF; DNA: TGCGCCAGCAGCCCCGGACTCGATCCCTACACAGATACGCAGTATTTT; V: TRBV5-1; size: once; D: -; length: 16; J: TRBJ2-3
CDR3: CSVESLARNEQFF; DNA: TGCAGCGTTGAAAGCCTAGCGCGTAATGAGCAGTTCTTC; V: TRBV29-1; size: -; D: -; length: 13; J: TRBJ2-1
CDR3: CASSERVAGGDTQYF; DNA: TGTGCCAGCAGTGAAAGGGTAGCGGGAGGAGATACGCAGTATTTT; V: TRBV2; size: -; D: TRBD2; length: 15; J: TRBJ2-3
CDR3: CASSPGDSTYEQYF; DNA: TGTGCCAGCAGTCCGGGGGACAGTACCTACGAGCAGTACTTC; V: TRBV28; size: -; D: -; length: 14; J: TRBJ2-7
CDR3: CSARGSHEQYF; DNA: TGCAGTGCTAGGGGATCCCACGAGCAGTACTTC; V: TRBV20-1; size: -; D: -; length: 11; J: TRBJ2-7
CDR3: CASRRGSGETQYF; DNA: TGTGCCAGCCGCAGGGGGAGCGGAGAGACCCAGTACTTC; V: TRBV2; size: -; D: TRBD1; length: 13; J: TRBJ2-5
CDR3: CASTRTSSYNEQFF; DNA: TGTGCCAGCACCCGGACTAGCTCCTACAATGAGCAGTTCTTC; V: TRBV9; size: -; D: TRBD2; length: 14; J: TRBJ2-1
CDR3: CASSLTGELFF; DNA: TGTGCCAGCAGCTTAACCGGGGAGCTGTTTTTT; V: TRBV7-6; size: -; D: -; length: 11; J: TRBJ2-2
CDR3: CASSHDGGYNEQFF; DNA: TGTGCCAGCAGCCATGATGGGGGGTACAATGAGCAGTTCTTC; V: TRBV7-3; size: -; D: -; length: 14; J: TRBJ2-1
CDR3: CASSQRNQPQHF; DNA: TGCGCCAGCAGTCAGCGCAATCAGCCCCAGCATTTT; V: TRBV23-1; size: -; D: -; length: 12; J: TRBJ1-5
CDR3: CASGLRETQYF; DNA: TGTGCCAGTGGACTACGGGAGACCCAGTACTTC; V: TRBV2; size: -; D: -; length: 11; J: TRBJ2-5
CDR3: CAWNIPDRGGEKLFF; DNA: TGTGCCTGGAACATCCCGGACAGGGGGGGTGAAAAACTGTTTTTT; V: TRBV30; size: -; D: TRBD1; length: 15; J: TRBJ1-4
CDR3: CASSLIWGGETQYF; DNA: TGTGCCAGCAGCTTAATCTGGGGAGGAGAGACCCAGTACTTC; V: TRBV7-9; size: -; D: -; length: 14; J: TRBJ2-5
CDR3: CASSSLGGPLSRGYTF; DNA: TGTGCCAGCAGTTCGCTCGGGGGGCCCCTTTCTCGTGGCTACACCTTC; V: TRBV6-5; size: once; D: -; length: 16; J: TRBJ1-2
CDR3: CASSLGGVNEKLFF; DNA: TGTGCCAGCAGCTTAGGGGGCGTTAATGAAAAACTGTTTTTT; V: TRBV11-2; size: -; D: -; length: 14; J: TRBJ1-4
CDR3: CASSQVSGGNLGDEKLFF; DNA: TGTGCCAGCAGCCAAGTGTCAGGGGGCAATCTGGGAGATGAAAAACTGTTTTTT; V: TRBV4-2; size: -; D: TRBD1; length: 18; J: TRBJ1-4
CDR3: CASSRHLAHSYEQYF; DNA: TGTGCCAGCTCCCGTCATCTAGCGCACTCCTACGAGCAGTACTTC; V: TRBV27; size: -; D: -; length: 15; J: TRBJ2-7
CDR3: CAWSTGLVGEQYF; DNA: TGTGCCTGGAGCACAGGACTAGTCGGTGAGCAGTACTTC; V: TRBV30; size: once; D: TRBD2; length: 13; J: TRBJ2-7
CDR3: CSAGDPTEAFF; DNA: TGCAGTGCTGGGGACCCGACTGAAGCTTTCTTT; V: TRBV20-1; size: few; D: -; length: 11; J: TRBJ1-1
CDR3: CASSLHAGLANIIEQFF; DNA: TGTGCCAGCAGTTTACACGCAGGACTAGCGAATATCATTGAGCAGTTCTTC; V: TRBV28; size: -; D: TRBD2; length: 17; J: TRBJ2-1
CDR3: CASHEQGMSTYEQYF; DNA: TGTGCCAGCCACGAGCAGGGGATGTCAACCTACGAGCAGTACTTC; V: TRBV25-1; size: -; D: -; length: 15; J: TRBJ2-7
CDR3: CPKHGTGPNYGYTF; DNA: TGTCCAAAGCACGGGACAGGGCCAAACTATGGCTACACCTTC; V: TRBV21-1; size: -; D: -; length: 14; J: TRBJ1-2
CDR3: CASSLFHPPTGELFF; DNA: TGTGCCAGCAGCTTATTCCACCCCCCCACCGGGGAGCTGTTTTTT; V: TRBV7-9; size: -; D: -; length: 15; J: TRBJ2-2
CDR3: CASSYFRDSDEQYF; DNA: TGTGCCAGCAGTTACTTTCGGGACTCCGACGAGCAGTACTTC; V: TRBV6-6; size: -; D: -; length: 14; J: TRBJ2-7
CDR3: CASTTVEGGVYEQYF; DNA: TGTGCCAGCACGACGGTAGAGGGAGGGGTCTACGAGCAGTACTTC; V: TRBV2; size: -; D: TRBD2; length: 15; J: TRBJ2-7
CDR3: CASSLAAGVGELFF; DNA: TGTGCCAGCAGCTTGGCCGCGGGCGTCGGGGAGCTGTTTTTT; V: TRBV5-4; size: once; D: -; length: 14; J: TRBJ2-2
CDR3: CASSFQGTGWRATTKLEGYTF; DNA: TGTGCCAGCAGTTTCCAGGGGACAGGGTGGCGGGCGACGACAAAATTGGAGGGCTACACCTTC; V: TRBV27; size: once; D: TRBD1; length: 21; J: TRBJ1-2
CDR3: CASSGFLGLAGTGELFF; DNA: TGTGCCAGCAGTGGCTTCTTGGGACTAGCGGGAACCGGGGAGCTGTTTTTT; V: TRBV2; size: -; D: TRBD2; length: 17; J: TRBJ2-2
CDR3: CASSYRDSNQPQHF; DNA: TGTGCCAGCAGTTACAGGGATAGCAATCAGCCCCAGCATTTT; V: TRBV6-8; size: once; D: -; length: 14; J: TRBJ1-5
CDR3: CASSQGVLLGGELFF; DNA: TGCGCCAGCAGCCAAGGGGTTCTATTAGGCGGGGAGCTGTTTTTT; V: TRBV5-1; size: -; D: -; length: 15; J: TRBJ2-2
CDR3: CASSHGEYGYTF; DNA: TGTGCCAGCTCCCACGGAGAGTATGGCTACACCTTC; V: TRBV18; size: once; D: -; length: 12; J: TRBJ1-2
CDR3: CANDSAYEQYF; DNA: TGCGCCAACGACAGTGCCTACGAGCAGTACTTC; V: TRBV23-1; size: once; D: -; length: 11; J: TRBJ2-7
CDR3: CASRAGTGGEKLFF; DNA: TGTGCCAGCAGGGCCGGGACAGGGGGTGAAAAACTGTTTTTT; V: TRBV28; size: -; D: TRBD1; length: 14; J: TRBJ1-4
CDR3: CASSPGTGTRRYEQYF; DNA: TGTGCCAGCTCACCAGGAACCGGGACTAGGAGGTACGAGCAGTACTTC; V: TRBV18; size: -; D: TRBD2; length: 16; J: TRBJ2-7